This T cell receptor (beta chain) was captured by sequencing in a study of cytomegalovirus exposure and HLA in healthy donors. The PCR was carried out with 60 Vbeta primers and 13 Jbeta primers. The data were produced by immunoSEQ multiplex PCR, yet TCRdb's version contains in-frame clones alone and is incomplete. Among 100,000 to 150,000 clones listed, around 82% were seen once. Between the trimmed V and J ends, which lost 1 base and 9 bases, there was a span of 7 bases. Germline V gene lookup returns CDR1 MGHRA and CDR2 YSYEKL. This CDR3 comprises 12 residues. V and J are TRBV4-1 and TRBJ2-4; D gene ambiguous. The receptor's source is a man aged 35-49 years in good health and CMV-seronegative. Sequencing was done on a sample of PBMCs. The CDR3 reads CASSQVGGIQYF. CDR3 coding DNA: TGCGCCAGCAGCCAAGTCGGTGGCATTCAGTACTTC.